Described below is a single TCR beta chain sequence and its context. The antigen this receptor binds is unknown. Per-base qualities were not stored, and no clone one base away is much larger. The source of the sample is a study of T cell responses to AZD1222 COVID-19 vaccine (dated by TCRdb to 2020 to 2022). About the full investigation: Because spike-specific TCR depth and breadth did not differ between the two schedules, AZD1222 recipients who got a second dose at roughly 4 weeks were pooled with those who got a second dose at roughly 12 weeks. TCR sequencing covered 230 to 250 trial participants: around 210 given two doses of AZD1222 and around 25 given two doses of MenACWY control vaccine. Enrollment into the trials was organized by age into subgroups of 18-55, 56-69 and 70-plus years, and those subgroups contained roughly 160, 29 and 62 TCR-sequenced participants, respectively.

The CDR3 regions of human TCRbeta chains were analyzed by immunosequencing. Under the source paper's analysis protocol: TCRs in the repertoires were compared against a reference library of SARS-CoV-2-specific TCRs that had been generated with the MIRA antigen-specificity platform. Breadth was defined as the fraction of unique TCRs that were SARS-CoV-2-associated, and depth was defined as the fraction of total T cells that were SARS-CoV-2-associated. Using the MIRA data, each spike-specific TCR was mapped to the spike region that the TCR reacts to and placed in a CD4 or CD8 class. Log10-transformed breadth and depth values were compared by one-way ANOVA with Sidak's multiple comparisons tests. Not all clones reach the TCRdb copy of this immuneACCESS table, which keeps in-frame sequences only. Checked studies attribute under half of the gap to unresolved V genes and leave the rest unexplained. V, J and clone size were drawn from that table, and D and trimming were deduced from the DNA. In all, the sample holds about 140,000 clones, and around 93% of those were seen once. The top ten hold about 2.5% of the sample.

General study outcomes and caveats: In the small 56-69-year group, the increase in depth fell short of significance, most likely because of low power. Conclusions about previously exposed vaccinees are limited, since just five or six AZD1222 recipients were seropositive for SARS-CoV-2 at baseline. Spike-specific TCR breadth and depth rose significantly after two AZD1222 doses compared with day 0 and with MenACWY recipients. Participants were mostly white British, with more females than males. The authors suggested clonal diversity may have been underestimated. Reportedly, close to half of the unique spike-specific TCRs recognized epitopes lying outside the regions that are mutated in the B.1.351 and B.1.1.7 variants. The whole spike protein was spanned by vaccine-associated CD4 TCRs, and dominant responses were seen in regions 160-218 and 743-854. Because no day 14 peak-response samples were available, repertoires were characterized only after the peak T cell response.

The meaning of the sample's time point label: baseline before first vaccination. Vaccinee samples came from UK trials COV001 and COV002, including a single-blind randomized controlled phase 2/3 trial of AZD1222 (ChAdOx1 nCoV-19) in healthy adults. For TCRbeta chain sequencing, PBMC samples were collected from trial participants at day 0 and at day 28 after the second dose. From cysteine to phenylalanine, the CDR3 is 12 amino acids long. Solely the CDR3 DNA is kept, with 36 bases framed from the first base. Trimming costs V 2 bases and J 2 bases, and their ends lie 4 bases apart. Per the germline V gene, SGHAT is the CDR1 and FQNNGV is the CDR2.

Recombination joined TRBV11-2 with TRBJ2-7, with no confidently assigned D gene. The sequencing used peripheral blood, collected on day 0 of AZD1222 vaccination. This clonotype was obtained from an adult in good health. The DNA sequence reads TGTGCCAGCAGCTTACGGACCTACGAGCAGTACTTC. This yields the protein CASSLRTYEQYF.